Reported below is one T cell receptor beta chain. Its antigen is undetermined. CDR3 length: 12 amino acids. The germline CDR1 and CDR2 sequences are DFQATT and SNEGSKA (reference sequence). Trimming took 7 bases from V and 2 from J, leaving 11 bases between them. Libraries for TCR beta were made by quantitative 5'-RACE with molecular barcodes. Each CDR3 protein gets one entry after TCRdb re-called the 5' RACE reads with MiXCR. The repertoire holds about 360,000 distinct CDR3 sequences, with roughly 20% as singletons. The data are from a study of CD8 T cells in ankylosing spondylitis. Study-wide results and limits: Disease-linked clones were found to be CD8+ and relatively rare in peripheral blood. Significant enrichment of disease-linked clones was reportedly seen in matched ankylosing spondylitis synovial fluid. Earlier literature documents some of the motif variants in reactive arthritis synovial fluid and blood.

The TCR comes from a male donor with ankylosing spondylitis or in good health (not recorded which). Material: blood, either unsorted or a sorted T cell fraction (not recorded which). The chain employs TRBV20-1 and TRBJ2-5; D possibly corresponds to TRBD1 (6 bases). The CDR3 coding sequence is TGCAGTGTCCAGGGGTGGCAAGAGACCCAGTACTTC. Translation gives CSVQGWQETQYF.